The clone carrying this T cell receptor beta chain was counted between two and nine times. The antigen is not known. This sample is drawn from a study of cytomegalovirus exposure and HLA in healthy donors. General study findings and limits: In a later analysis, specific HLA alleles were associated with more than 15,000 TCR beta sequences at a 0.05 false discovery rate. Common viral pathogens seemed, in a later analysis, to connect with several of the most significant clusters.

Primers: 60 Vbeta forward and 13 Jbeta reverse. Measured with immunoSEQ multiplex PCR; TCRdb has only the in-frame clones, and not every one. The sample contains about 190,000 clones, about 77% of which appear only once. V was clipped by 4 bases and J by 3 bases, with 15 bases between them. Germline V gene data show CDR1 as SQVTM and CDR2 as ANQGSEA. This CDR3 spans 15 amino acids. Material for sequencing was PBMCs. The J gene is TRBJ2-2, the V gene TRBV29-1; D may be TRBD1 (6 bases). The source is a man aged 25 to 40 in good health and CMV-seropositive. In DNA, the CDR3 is TGCAGCGTTGCGGGTGGGGGCGCGGACACCGGGGAGCTGTTTTTT. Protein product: CSVAGGGADTGELFF.